This entry lists 27 T cell receptor beta chains sequenced from one sample in a study of T-cell memory formation after mild COVID-19. MiXCR was run by TCRdb on the 5' RACE reads, yielding one entry per CDR3 protein. The data contain 350,000 to 450,000 distinct CDR3 sequences, 25% to 30% of them seen just once; the ten biggest clones take up roughly 14%. Sequenced input: PBMCs or a T cell subset sorted from them (not recorded which). The receptors stem from an adult woman who had mild COVID-19 (a few samples of this study predate the infection). Cell type and time point are not known.

The V call is TRBV5-4, the J call TRBJ2-5, with D unclear. The CDR3 has 14 residues. V dropped 2 bases and J dropped 5 bases, with 13 bases sitting between them. Germline values: CDR1 SGHNT, CDR2 YYREEE (reference sequence). Written as DNA, the CDR3 is TGTGCCAGCAGCTTCCCCGCCGTGGGGGAGACCCAGTACTTC. Translated: CASSFPAVGETQYF.

The chain is built from TRBV27 and TRBJ1-1, with TRBD1 as a possible D gene (6 bases). Between the trimmed V and J ends, which lost 8 bases and 4 bases, there was a span of 20 bases. CDR3 length: 15 residues. Germline V gene lookup returns CDR1 MNHEY and CDR2 SMNVEV (reference sequence). CDR3 DNA sequence: TGTGCCAGCGATAGGGGTACAGGGCTGGGCACTGAAGCTTTCTTT. This translates into CASDRGTGLGTEAFF.

This clonotype was counted between two and nine times. The chain has TRBV12-3 or TRBV12-4 and TRBJ2-7; D uncertain. The CDR3 runs 13 residues. V was shortened by 7 bases and J by 0 bases, with 10 bases between the two germline ends. This chain's CDR3 is CASTGPISYEQYF. The CDR3 nucleotides read TGTGCCAGCACAGGCCCCATCTCCTACGAGCAGTACTTC.

This clonotype has a handful of counts. The V and J genes are TRBV12-3 or TRBV12-4 and TRBJ2-7, with 11 bases lining up with TRBD1. Trimming cost V 4 bases and J 3 bases; bases outside gene matches: 5. The CDR3 is made up of 15 amino acids. The CDR3 is CASSSLGTGGYEQYF. CDR3 in DNA: TGTGCCAGCAGTTCGCTGGGGACAGGGGGCTACGAGCAGTACTTC.

This clonotype was found a few times. V gene TRBV5-6 combines with J gene TRBJ2-3, with 8 bases that match TRBD2. The CDR3 spans 15 residues. Germline assignment: CDR1 SGHDT and CDR2 YYEEEE. Trimming took 7 bases from V and 0 from J; bases not matched to a gene: 7. The CDR3 reads CASGQIAGSTDTQYF. Here the CDR3 DNA reads TGTGCCAGCGGCCAAATAGCGGGGAGCACAGATACGCAGTATTTT.

This clonotype turned up a few times. The chain recombines TRBV5-1 with TRBJ1-4, with a possible D match to TRBD1 (6 bases). The CDR3 consists of 17 residues. With 0 bases removed from V and 1 base from J, the gap between germline ends came to 13 bases. Germline assignment: CDR1 SGHRS and CDR2 YFSETQ. Here the CDR3 DNA reads TGCGCCAGCAGCTTGGTCGAAGGGGGAGTAACTAATGAAAAACTGTTTTTT. This sequence encodes CASSLVEGGVTNEKLFF.

V gene TRBV5-1 combines with J gene TRBJ2-2; D gene ambiguous. Germline values: CDR1 SGHRS, CDR2 YFSETQ. Between the trimmed V and J ends, which lost 1 base and 0 bases, there was a span of 10 bases. This CDR3 is 16 amino acids long. DNA of the CDR3: TGCGCCAGCAGCTTGTCTAGTGGGACGAACACCGGGGAGCTGTTTTTT. Translating it yields CASSLSSGTNTGELFF.

This clonotype appeared a few times. This chain connects TRBV6-1 to TRBJ2-1; D unresolved. The V end lost 3 bases, the J end lost 9 bases, and 3 bases lay between the germline ends. Germline-derived CDR1 and CDR2 are MNHNS and SASEGT. This CDR3 is 10 amino acids long. Here the CDR3 reads CASSDPEQFF. The CDR3, as DNA: TGTGCCAGCAGTGACCCTGAGCAGTTCTTC.

The V and J genes are TRBV12-3 or TRBV12-4 and TRBJ2-4, with unresolved D. The CDR3 covers 14 residues. The V end was cut by 4 bases, the J end by 0 bases, with 7 bases between. The CDR3 DNA sequence: TGTGCCAGCAGTTGGACCCAAGCCAAAAACATTCAGTACTTC. Its protein is CASSWTQAKNIQYF.

V is TRBV5-1 and J is TRBJ2-1; 9 positions agree with TRBD1. Trimming at V came to 2 bases and at J to 8 bases, leaving 8 bases not matched to a gene. The length of the CDR3 is 15 residues. CDR1 is SGHRS and CDR2 is YFSETQ in the germline V gene. CDR3 loop: CASSFQGQGLDEQFF. CDR3 bases: TGCGCCAGCAGCTTCCAAGGACAGGGGTTAGATGAGCAGTTCTTC.

This chain connects TRBV24-1 to TRBJ1-4; the D is unclear. V dropped 5 bases and J dropped 5 bases, with 8 bases sitting between them. CDR1 is KGHDR and CDR2 is SFDVKD in the germline V gene. This CDR3 has 13 residues. For the CDR3, the DNA is TGTGCCACCAGTGGGGGAGCGAATGAAAAACTGTTTTTT. This translates into CATSGGANEKLFF.

This clonotype showed up just a few times. The chain recombines TRBV7-2 with TRBJ2-7; D possibly corresponds to TRBD2 (6 bases). Germline-derived CDR1 and CDR2 are SGHTA and FQGNSA. Trimming stripped 3 bases from V and 1 base from J, with 16 bases between. The CDR3 covers 16 residues. CDR3 sequence (DNA): TGTGCCAGCAGCTTCGGGGGTTCAACTAGGTCCTACGAGCAGTACTTC. Its protein is CASSFGGSTRSYEQYF.

The chain is built from TRBV29-1 and TRBJ2-1; 9 nucleotides line up with TRBD2. The CDR3 loop spans 18 amino acids. Trimming at V came to 0 bases and at J to 3 bases, leaving 12 bases not matched to a gene. CDR1 is SQVTM and CDR2 is ANQGSEA in the germline V gene. The CDR3: CSVEDPGLAGRGYNEQFF. The CDR3 DNA reads TGCAGCGTTGAAGATCCCGGGCTAGCGGGGAGGGGCTACAATGAGCAGTTCTTC.

This clonotype was observed a few times. The chain carries TRBV7-3 and TRBJ2-5; possibly TRBD1 for D (6 bases). The V end lost 4 bases, the J end lost 7 bases, and 19 bases lay between the germline ends. This CDR3 comprises 15 residues. The V gene's germline CDR1 is SGHTA and CDR2 FQGTGA. The CDR3 DNA follows: TGTGCCAGCAGCTCCACCCCCGGACAGACCTGGACCCAGTACTTC. It is translated as CASSSTPGQTWTQYF.

V gene TRBV9 combines with J gene TRBJ1-5; no clear D. The germline gives CDR1 SGDLS, CDR2 YYNGEE. This CDR3 is 16 amino acids long. Trimming pared 3 bases from V and 1 base from J, leaving 14 bases between. The CDR3 is CASSGHMRGSNQPQHF. CDR3 in DNA: TGTGCCAGCAGCGGGCACATGAGAGGGAGCAATCAGCCCCAGCATTTT.

The chain has TRBV9 and TRBJ2-7; tentatively, D is TRBD1 or TRBD2 (5 bases each). V lost 2 bases, J lost 0 bases, and 9 bases lay in between. The CDR3 sequence is 14 residues long. CDR1 is SGDLS and CDR2 is YYNGEE in the germline V gene. The CDR3 DNA reads as TGTGCCAGCAGCGTGTTAGGGACCTCCTACGAGCAGTACTTC. Its translation is CASSVLGTSYEQYF.

This sequence joins TRBV2 and TRBJ2-1; 13 nucleotides line up with TRBD2. From germline, CDR1 is SNHLY and CDR2 FYNNEI. Trimming removed 8 bases from V and 10 bases from J; junction bases left unmatched: 8. This CDR3 is built from 14 residues. The CDR3 coding sequence is TGTGCCAGCGCGACCGGGACTAGCGGGACGGAGCAGTTCTTC. Translation gives CASATGTSGTEQFF.

This CDR3 reads CATSRDRASGDNEQFF. The DNA of the CDR3 is TGTGCCACCAGCAGAGATCGGGCTAGCGGGGACAATGAGCAGTTCTTC. The chain joins TRBV15 to TRBJ2-1, with 9 bases that match TRBD2. The germline V gene encodes CDR1 LNHNV and CDR2 YYDKDF (reference sequence). Trimming at V came to 0 bases and at J to 5 bases, leaving 5 bases not matched to a gene. This CDR3 contains 16 residues. The variable domain in full, completed from reference TRBV15 and TRBJ2-1, reads DAMVIQNPRYQVTQFGKPVTLSCSQTLNHNVMYWYQQKSSQAPKLLFHYYDKDFNNEADTPDNFQSRRPNTSFCFLDIRSPGLGDTAMYLCATSRDRASGDNEQFFGPGTRLTVL.

This clonotype showed up just a few times. V usage is TRBV19 and J usage is TRBJ2-1; D perhaps matches TRBD2 (6 bases). Germline CDR1 reads LNHDA; CDR2 reads SQIVND (reference sequence). V lost 0 bases and J 2 bases, leaving 14 bases between the germline ends. The CDR3 extends over 17 amino acids. This CDR3 reads CASSIDFGGLTYNEQFF. The CDR3 DNA reads TGTGCCAGTAGTATAGATTTCGGGGGACTTACCTACAATGAGCAGTTCTTC.

This clonotype was detected a few times. The V call is TRBV5-1, the J call TRBJ2-7; D gene uncertain. The germline V gene has CDR1 SGHRS and CDR2 YFSETQ. The CDR3 is made up of 14 amino acids. V gave up 0 bases and J gave up 1 base, with 8 bases separating them. CDR3 sequence: CASSLGIESYEQYF. CDR3 DNA sequence: TGCGCCAGCAGCTTGGGAATAGAGTCCTACGAGCAGTACTTC.

The DNA of the CDR3 is TGCAGTGCTAGAGATCGGAGGGGGCTAGCGGGAAGACCAGATACGCAGTATTTT. Amino acids: CSARDRRGLAGRPDTQYF. V and J are TRBV20-1 and TRBJ2-3, with 9 positions matching TRBD2. The V gene's germline CDR1 is DFQATT and CDR2 SNEGSKA (reference sequence). The CDR3 runs 18 residues. After removal of 0 bases from V and 4 bases from J, the junction contained 14 bases not matched to a gene.

This clonotype was detected a few times. The V and J genes are TRBV24-1 and TRBJ2-5; no clear D. The V gene lost 4 bases and the J gene lost 2 bases, with 7 bases spanning the gap. The CDR3 covers 13 residues. The germline CDR1 and CDR2 sequences are KGHDR and SFDVKD. DNA for the CDR3: TGTGCCACCAGTGAGGGTGGACAAGAGACCCAGTACTTC. Translating it yields CATSEGGQETQYF.

The chain combines TRBV24-1 with TRBJ2-3, with unresolved D. The V and J ends lost 2 bases and 4 bases respectively, with 15 bases between them. The CDR3 is 16 amino acids. Germline V gene sequence: CDR1 KGHDR, CDR2 SFDVKD. The CDR3 loop reads CATSDYSMGFSDTQYF. The CDR3 coding sequence is TGTGCCACCAGTGATTACTCGATGGGTTTCTCAGATACGCAGTATTTT.

The DNA for the CDR3 is TGCAGCGCACAGATCACCGACAGCTACTCCTACGAGCAGTACTTC. Translated: CSAQITDSYSYEQYF. This rearrangement joins TRBV29-1 to TRBJ2-7; D might be TRBD1 (5 bases). The V end was cut by 7 bases, the J end by 0 bases, with 19 bases between. Germline loops: CDR1 SQVTM, CDR2 ANQGSEA. The CDR3 spans 15 residues.

The chain uses TRBV4-2 and TRBJ2-7, with 7 bases lining up with TRBD2. The germline V gene has CDR1 LGHNA and CDR2 YNFKEQ. CDR3 length: 16 amino acids. V lost 3 bases to trimming and J lost 2 bases; unmatched junction nucleotides: 10. The CDR3 sequence: CASSQGTAGPTYEQYF. The CDR3 DNA is TGTGCCAGCAGCCAGGGCACAGCGGGACCCACCTACGAGCAGTACTTC.

The chain couples TRBV27 to TRBJ2-7, with a possible D match to TRBD2 (5 bases). CDR1 is MNHEY, CDR2 SMNVEV, per germline (reference sequence). CDR3 length: 16 amino acids. Trimming left V 1 base short and J 2 bases short, with 15 bases between. The CDR3: CASSLYSVGSTYEQYF. The CDR3 DNA is TGTGCCAGCAGTTTATACTCGGTTGGGAGCACCTACGAGCAGTACTTC.

The V and J genes are TRBV4-2 and TRBJ2-3, with TRBD1 as a possible D gene (6 bases). Germline CDR1 LGHNA, CDR2 YNFKEQ. This CDR3 spans 19 amino acids. The V end lost 4 bases, the J end lost 0 bases, and 23 bases lay between the germline ends. The CDR3 region has the DNA TGTGCCAGCAGCCCAGCGCCAAGGGCGCAGGGGAGAAGCACAGATACGCAGTATTTT. This encodes CASSPAPRAQGRSTDTQYF.